Below, 19 T cell receptor beta chains from the same sample are listed, as sequenced in a study of response to subunit inactivated influenza vaccine. Each CDR3 protein gets one entry after TCRdb re-called the RT-PCR reads with MiXCR. The sample includes roughly 290,000 distinct CDR3 sequences, around a fifth of them seen just once. This specimen consisted of PBMCs from blood, obtained 21 months after vaccination. These receptors all come from a man in his fifties or sixties who received an inactivated influenza vaccine.

The rearrangement links TRBV25-1 to TRBJ1-5; 7 nucleotides line up with TRBD1. This CDR3 has 14 residues. V lost 6 bases and J lost 3; bases outside the gene matches: 5. Germline values: CDR1 MGHDK, CDR2 SYGVNS. The chain's CDR3 is CASRETGNNQPQHF. CDR3 DNA sequence: TGTGCCAGCAGGGAGACAGGGAACAATCAGCCCCAGCATTTT.

This clonotype was seen ten or more times. The chain links TRBV7-2 to TRBJ1-1; possibly TRBD1 for D (5 bases). This CDR3 comprises 16 residues. Trimming stripped 4 bases from V and 4 bases from J, with 19 bases between. The germline V gene has CDR1 SGHTA and CDR2 FQGNSA. CDR3 region: CASSSLRVGPGTEAFF. CDR3 bases: TGTGCCAGCAGCTCCCTCAGGGTGGGGCCCGGCACTGAAGCTTTCTTT. Together with reference TRBV7-2 and TRBJ1-1, the CDR3 gives the full variable domain: GAGVSQSPSNKVTEKGKDVELRCDPISGHTALYWYRQSLGQGLEFLIYFQGNSAPDKSGLPSDRFSAERTGGSVSTLTIQRTQQEDSAVYLCASSSLRVGPGTEAFFGQGTRLTVV.

V gene TRBV7-2 combines with J gene TRBJ2-1; 13 nucleotides line up with TRBD2. CDR1 and CDR2 from the germline V gene are SGHTA and FQGNSA. The trim removed 6 bases at V and 9 bases at J, leaving 5 bases unmatched. There are 14 residues in the CDR3. As DNA, the CDR3 is TGTGCCAGCAGACTAGCGGGAGGGCCGAGTGAGCAGTTCTTC. Translation: CASRLAGGPSEQFF.

CDR3 sequence (DNA): TGTGCCAGCAGTTTCTCAGCGGGCGGAGGCACAGATACGCAGTATTTT. Protein product: CASSFSAGGGTDTQYF. The chain combines TRBV12-3 or TRBV12-4 with TRBJ2-3; perhaps TRBD2 as D (6 bases). V gave up 3 bases and J gave up 1 base, with 14 bases separating them. This CDR3 is 16 amino acids long.

The CDR3 reads CASSVSGGYEAEKLFF. The CDR3 nucleotides read TGTGCCAGCAGCGTCTCGGGCGGTTACGAGGCTGAAAAACTGTTTTTT. This chain joins TRBV9 and TRBJ1-4; no clear D. Trimming removed 2 bases from V and 7 bases from J, with 18 bases in between. This CDR3 has 16 residues. Germline lookup yields CDR1 SGDLS and CDR2 YYNGEE.

This clonotype was found many times. This rearrangement joins TRBV27 to TRBJ1-1, with TRBD1 matching 7 bases. The germline V gene encodes CDR1 MNHEY and CDR2 SMNVEV (reference sequence). Trimming cost V 0 bases and J 5 bases; bases outside gene matches: 3. The CDR3 covers 14 residues. In DNA form, the CDR3 reads TGTGCCAGCAGTTTATCAGGGGGCTTGACTGAAGCTTTCTTT. This codes for CASSLSGGLTEAFF.

There are many counts of this clonotype. The chain joins TRBV29-1 to TRBJ1-1, with D uncertain. CDR3 length: 13 residues. With 1 base removed from V and 3 bases from J, the gap between germline ends came to 9 bases. Germline V CDR1 and CDR2: SQVTM, ANQGSEA. The CDR3 reads CSVEGSGHTEAFF. CDR3 nucleotides: TGCAGCGTTGAAGGCTCTGGCCACACTGAAGCTTTCTTT. The full variable domain, in which reference TRBV29-1 and TRBJ1-1 provide the parts outside the CDR3, is SAVISQKPSRDICQRGTSLTIQCQVDSQVTMMFWYRQQPGQSLTLIATANQGSEATYESGFVIDKFPISRPNLTFSTLTVSNMSPEDSSIYLCSVEGSGHTEAFFGQGTRLTVV.

This clonotype was recorded many times. The chain recombines TRBV10-3 with TRBJ1-3, with 7 bases identical to TRBD1. CDR1 and CDR2 (germline): ENHRY, SYGVKD. The CDR3 is 16 amino acids. V was pared by 6 bases and J by 2 bases, with 10 bases of the junction left unmatched. CDR3 residues: CAIRTGTLAPGNTIYF. The CDR3 bases are TGTGCCATCAGGACAGGGACCTTGGCCCCTGGAAACACCATATATTTT.

The chain links TRBV19 to TRBJ1-5; no firm D call. The ends were cut back, 1 base at V and 3 bases at J, with 10 bases in the middle. This CDR3 region has 15 residues. Germline assignment: CDR1 LNHDA and CDR2 SQIVND (reference sequence). CDR3 loop: CASSIGAGPNQPQHF. CDR3 bases: TGTGCCAGTAGTATAGGGGCAGGCCCCAATCAGCCCCAGCATTTT.

This chain joins TRBV28 and TRBJ1-4; D might be TRBD1 (6 bases). Trimming cost V 10 bases and J 12 bases, with 24 bases left between them. The CDR3 covers 14 residues. The germline V gene has CDR1 MDHEN and CDR2 SYDVKM. CDR3 sequence: CATKRGQQREELFF. The CDR3 region has the DNA TGTGCCACCAAACGAGGACAGCAAAGGGAAGAACTGTTTTTT.

The table lists this clonotype with many counts. The rearrangement links TRBV7-9 to TRBJ1-1, with a weak D call TRBD1 (6 bases). Deletions cut 5 bases from V and 1 base from J, with 11 bases between. The CDR3 has 14 amino acids. Germline V gene sequence: CDR1 SEHNR, CDR2 FQNEAQ (reference sequence). The CDR3 protein is CASSQGLTNTEAFF. The CDR3 bases are TGTGCCAGCAGCCAGGGGTTGACGAACACTGAAGCTTTCTTT.

This clonotype was counted between two and nine times. The chain couples TRBV20-1 to TRBJ2-7; TRBD2 matches 10 bases. The CDR3 contains 15 residues. Germline-derived CDR1 and CDR2 are DFQATT and SNEGSKA (reference sequence). V shed 1 base and J 5 bases; nucleotides not matched to a gene: 8. CDR3 coding DNA: TGCAGTGCTAGAGCGGCTAGCGGGAGAGGGAACGAGCAGTACTTC. This encodes CSARAASGRGNEQYF.

This clonotype was recorded a few times. The chain carries TRBV20-1 and TRBJ2-3; 8 positions match TRBD2. This CDR3 region has 13 residues. Trimming took 3 bases from V and 6 from J; bases not matched to a gene: 5. Germline V gives CDR1 DFQATT, CDR2 SNEGSKA (reference sequence). The CDR3 DNA follows: TGCAGTGCTAGTTCCCTAGCGGGCGATACGCAGTATTTT. As protein: CSASSLAGDTQYF.

The sample holds many counts of this clonotype. V gene TRBV5-4 combines with J gene TRBJ1-2, with 11 bases matching TRBD1. The ends lost 0 bases at V and 4 bases at J; junction bases unmatched: 8. The CDR3 is 17 amino acids. Germline CDR1 is SGHNT and CDR2 is YYREEE (reference sequence). CDR3 residues: CASSLGTPGQGGYGYTF. The CDR3 DNA reads TGTGCCAGCAGCTTGGGGACTCCGGGACAGGGGGGCTATGGCTACACCTTC.

The sample holds a few counts of this clonotype. This chain links TRBV4-3 with TRBJ2-2; either TRBD1 or TRBD2 may supply D (6 bases each). Germline V lookup: CDR1 LGHNA, CDR2 YSLEER. Trimming took 0 bases from V and 2 from J, leaving 13 bases between them. This CDR3 comprises 17 residues. This CDR3 reads CASSQDLGGGNTGELFF. In nucleotides, the CDR3 is TGCGCCAGCAGCCAAGATCTAGGGGGAGGAAACACCGGGGAGCTGTTTTTT.

This sequence joins TRBV6-2 or TRBV6-3 and TRBJ1-1; perhaps TRBD1 as D (5 bases). Germline assignment: CDR1 MNHEY and CDR2 SVGEGT. The CDR3 has 19 residues. V was clipped by 8 bases and J by 1 base, with 29 bases between them. DNA for the CDR3: TGTGCCAGCCATCGACTCTACCGGGGACCCAATCGATCGAACACTGAAGCTTTCTTT. Translating gives CASHRLYRGPNRSNTEAFF.

In its sample, this clonotype was seen many times. The CDR3 is CASSQELPLASNYGYTF. The CDR3 nucleotides read TGCGCCAGCAGCCAAGAATTGCCGCTTGCAAGTAACTATGGCTACACCTTC. This chain connects TRBV4-3 to TRBJ1-2; D call uncertain. Germline-derived CDR1 and CDR2 are LGHNA and YSLEER. Deletions cut 0 bases from V and 1 base from J, with 15 bases between. The CDR3 runs 17 residues.

This clonotype was found a few times. This CDR3 is CASSLAVSDNEQFF. The CDR3 nucleotides read TGTGCCAGCAGCCTTGCGGTGTCGGACAATGAGCAGTTCTTC. The rearrangement links TRBV12-3 or TRBV12-4 to TRBJ2-1, with no clear D. Trimming left V 6 bases short and J 5 bases short, with 14 bases between. CDR3 size: 14 residues.

This clonotype has a handful of counts. This chain connects TRBV5-1 to TRBJ1-1; D uncertain. The CDR3 is 13 amino acids. V lost 0 bases, J lost 10 bases, and 13 bases lay in between. Germline assignment: CDR1 SGHRS and CDR2 YFSETQ. The CDR3 DNA follows: TGCGCCAGCAGCTTGGAGGCAGCCCCGGGAGCTTTCTTT. Translation: CASSLEAAPGAFF.